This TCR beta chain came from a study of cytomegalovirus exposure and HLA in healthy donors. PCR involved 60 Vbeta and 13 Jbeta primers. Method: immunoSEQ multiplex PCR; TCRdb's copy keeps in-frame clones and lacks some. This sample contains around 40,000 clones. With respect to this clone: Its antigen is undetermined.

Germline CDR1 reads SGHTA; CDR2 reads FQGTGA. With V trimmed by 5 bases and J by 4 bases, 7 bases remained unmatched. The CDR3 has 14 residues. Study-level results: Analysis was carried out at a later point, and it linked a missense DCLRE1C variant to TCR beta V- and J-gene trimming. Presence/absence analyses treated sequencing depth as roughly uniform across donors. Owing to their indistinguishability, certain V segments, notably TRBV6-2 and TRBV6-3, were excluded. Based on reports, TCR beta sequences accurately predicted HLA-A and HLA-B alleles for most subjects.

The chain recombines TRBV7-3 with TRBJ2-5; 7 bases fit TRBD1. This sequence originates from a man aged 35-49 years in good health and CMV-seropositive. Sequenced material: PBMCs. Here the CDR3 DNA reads TGTGCCAGCAGCACCGACAGGGTGGGAGAGACCCAGTACTTC. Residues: CASSTDRVGETQYF. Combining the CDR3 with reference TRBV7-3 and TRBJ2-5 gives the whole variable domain GAGVSQTPSNKVTEKGKYVELRCDPISGHTALYWYRQSLGQGPEFLIYFQGTGAADDSGLPNDRFFAVRPEGSVSTLKIQRTERGDSAVYLCASSTDRVGETQYFGPGTRLLVL.